The clone carrying this T cell receptor beta chain has just a few counts. This sample stems from a study of blood T cell repertoires in COVID-19. Per the germline V gene, CDR1 is SGDLS and CDR2 is YYNGEE. This CDR3 spans 15 amino acids. Trimming left V 2 bases short and J 0 bases short, with 10 bases between. Only in-frame clones appear in the TCRdb table, and some are missing; sequencing was by immunoSEQ multiplex PCR. The data hold some 200,000 clones, with about 72% observed a single time. The specimen was PBMCs or T cells enriched from blood (not recorded which). This receptor was obtained from a woman aged 50 to 65 who had recovered from COVID-19. The V gene is TRBV9, the J gene TRBJ2-3, with D hard to call. The CDR3 reads CASSVLASSTDTQYF. The CDR3 DNA reads TGTGCCAGCAGCGTGTTAGCTTCTAGCACAGATACGCAGTATTTT.